The TCR beta chain described here comes from a study of shared clonotypes between healthy human individuals. Study details: Each donor contributed plates that comprised three CD4 naive, three CD4 memory, two CD8 naive and one CD8 memory. The study's findings and limits: A small donor pool kept down the genetic and exposure-history diversity that was represented. When compared with the clonotypes that were shared by all four sorted-subset donors, the non-shared clonotypes turned out to have lower generation probabilities.

Clones were sequenced by immunoSEQ multiplex PCR, and TCRdb holds only the in-frame ones, with some missing. The table includes about 2 million clones, just under 95% detected once. Germline trimming cut 3 bases from V and 6 bases from J; bases unmatched to any gene: 9. CDR1 is SGHVS and CDR2 is FQNEAQ in the germline V gene. The length of the CDR3 is 16 residues. Naive CD8 cells lacked CD45RO and underwent positive selection for CCR7, leaving out terminally differentiated effector memory CD45RA+ cells. A word on this clone: The antigen remains undetermined.

This receptor was identified in a man between 18 and 35 years old in good health. Sample: naive CD8+ T cells sorted from blood. The chain joins TRBV7-8 to TRBJ2-7; TRBD2 agrees at 12 bases. In DNA form, the CDR3 reads TGTGCCAGCAGCTTTAGACTAGCGGGAGTATCTGGCGAGCAGTACTTC. As protein: CASSFRLAGVSGEQYF.